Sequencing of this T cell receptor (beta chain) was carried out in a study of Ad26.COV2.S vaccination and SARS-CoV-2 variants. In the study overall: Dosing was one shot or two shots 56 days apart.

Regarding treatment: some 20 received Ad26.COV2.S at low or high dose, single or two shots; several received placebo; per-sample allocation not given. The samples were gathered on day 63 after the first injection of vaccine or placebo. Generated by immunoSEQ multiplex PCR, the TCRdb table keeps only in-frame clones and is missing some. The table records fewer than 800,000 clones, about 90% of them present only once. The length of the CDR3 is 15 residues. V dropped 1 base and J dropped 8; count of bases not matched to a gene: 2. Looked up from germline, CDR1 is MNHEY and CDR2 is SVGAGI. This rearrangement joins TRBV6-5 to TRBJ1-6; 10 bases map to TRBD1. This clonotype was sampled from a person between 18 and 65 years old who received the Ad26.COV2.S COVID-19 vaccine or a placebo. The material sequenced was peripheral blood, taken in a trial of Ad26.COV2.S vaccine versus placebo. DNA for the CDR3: TGTGCCAGCAGTTACTTCGGACAGGGGGATTCACCCCTCCACTTT. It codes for CASSYFGQGDSPLHF.